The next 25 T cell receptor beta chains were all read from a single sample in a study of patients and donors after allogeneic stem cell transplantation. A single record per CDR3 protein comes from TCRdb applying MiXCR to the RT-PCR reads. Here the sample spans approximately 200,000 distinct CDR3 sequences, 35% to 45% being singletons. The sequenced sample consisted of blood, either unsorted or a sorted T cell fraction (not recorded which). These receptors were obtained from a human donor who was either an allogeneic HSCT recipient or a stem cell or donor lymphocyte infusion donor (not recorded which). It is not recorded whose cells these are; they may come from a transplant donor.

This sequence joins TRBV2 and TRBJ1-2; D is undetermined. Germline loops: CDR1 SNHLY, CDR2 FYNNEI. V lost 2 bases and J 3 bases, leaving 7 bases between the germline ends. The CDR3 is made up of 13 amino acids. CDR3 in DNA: TGTGCCAGCAGTGAATTGAGGGACTATGGCTACACCTTC. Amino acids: CASSELRDYGYTF.

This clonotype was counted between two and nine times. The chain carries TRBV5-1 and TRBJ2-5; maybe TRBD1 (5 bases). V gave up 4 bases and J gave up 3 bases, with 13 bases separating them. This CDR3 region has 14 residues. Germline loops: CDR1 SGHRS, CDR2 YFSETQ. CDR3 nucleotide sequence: TGCGCCAGCAGCCGACGGGCCAGGGAAGAGACCCAGTACTTC. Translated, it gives CASSRRAREETQYF. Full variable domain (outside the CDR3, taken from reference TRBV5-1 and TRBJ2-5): KAGVTQTPRYLIKTRGQQVTLSCSPISGHRSVSWYQQTPGQGLQFLFEYFSETQRNKGNFPGRFSGRQFSNSRSEMNVSTLELGDSALYLCASSRRAREETQYFGPGTRLLVL.

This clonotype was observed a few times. For the CDR3, the DNA is TGTGCCAGCAGTCCCGGACAGGGCAATCAGCCCCAGCATTTT. Its translation: CASSPGQGNQPQHF. The chain uses TRBV12-3 or TRBV12-4 and TRBJ1-5; TRBD1 matches 7 bases. This CDR3 region has 14 residues. V lost 5 bases and J lost 2; bases outside the gene matches: 3.

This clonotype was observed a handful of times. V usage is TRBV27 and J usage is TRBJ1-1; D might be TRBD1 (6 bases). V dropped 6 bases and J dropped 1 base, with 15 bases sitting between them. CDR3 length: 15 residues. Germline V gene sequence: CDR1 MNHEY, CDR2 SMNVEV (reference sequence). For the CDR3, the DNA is TGTGCCAGCAGCCAAAACAGGGAGTGGAACACTGAAGCTTTCTTT. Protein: CASSQNREWNTEAFF.

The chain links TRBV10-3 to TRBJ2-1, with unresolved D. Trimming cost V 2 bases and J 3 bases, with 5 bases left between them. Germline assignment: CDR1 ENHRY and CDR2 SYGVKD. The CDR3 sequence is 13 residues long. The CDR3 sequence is CAISEDNYNEQFF. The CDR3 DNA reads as TGTGCCATCAGTGAGGACAACTACAATGAGCAGTTCTTC.

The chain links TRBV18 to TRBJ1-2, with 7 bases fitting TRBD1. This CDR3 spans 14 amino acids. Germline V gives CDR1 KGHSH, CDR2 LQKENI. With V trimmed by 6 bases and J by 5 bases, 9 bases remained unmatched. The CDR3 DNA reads TGTGCCAGCTCCCCCGACAGGGCAGCATATGGCTACACCTTC. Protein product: CASSPDRAAYGYTF.

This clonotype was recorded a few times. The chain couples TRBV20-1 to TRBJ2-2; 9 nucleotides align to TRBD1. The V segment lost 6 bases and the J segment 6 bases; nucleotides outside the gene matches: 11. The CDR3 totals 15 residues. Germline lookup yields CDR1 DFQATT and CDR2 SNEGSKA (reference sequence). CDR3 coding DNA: TGCAGTGCCGCGCCCGGGACAGGGTATCCCGGGGAGCTGTTTTTT. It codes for CSAAPGTGYPGELFF.

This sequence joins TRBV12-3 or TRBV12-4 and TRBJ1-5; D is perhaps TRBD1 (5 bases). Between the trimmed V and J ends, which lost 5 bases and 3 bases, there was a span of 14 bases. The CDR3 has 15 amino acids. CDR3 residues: CASSPRGNFNQPQHF. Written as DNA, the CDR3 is TGTGCCAGCAGTCCACGGGGGAACTTCAATCAGCCCCAGCATTTT.

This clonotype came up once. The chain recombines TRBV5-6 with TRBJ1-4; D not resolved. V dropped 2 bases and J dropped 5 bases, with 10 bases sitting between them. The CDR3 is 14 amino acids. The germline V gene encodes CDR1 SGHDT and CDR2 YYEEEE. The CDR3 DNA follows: TGTGCCAGCAGCTTCGGACCCCAAAATGAAAAACTGTTTTTT. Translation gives CASSFGPQNEKLFF.

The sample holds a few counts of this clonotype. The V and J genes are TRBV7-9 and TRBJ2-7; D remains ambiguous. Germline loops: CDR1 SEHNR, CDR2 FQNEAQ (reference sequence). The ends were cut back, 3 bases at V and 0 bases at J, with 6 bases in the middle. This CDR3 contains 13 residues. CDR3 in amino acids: CASSFLSSYEQYF. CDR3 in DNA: TGTGCCAGCAGCTTCTTAAGCTCCTACGAGCAGTACTTC.

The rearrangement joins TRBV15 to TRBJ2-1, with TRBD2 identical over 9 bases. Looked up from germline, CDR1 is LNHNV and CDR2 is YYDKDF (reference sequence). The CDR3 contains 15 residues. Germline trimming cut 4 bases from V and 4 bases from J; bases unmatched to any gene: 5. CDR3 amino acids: CATSTRGGAYNEQFF. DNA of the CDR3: TGTGCCACCAGCACCCGCGGGGGGGCATACAATGAGCAGTTCTTC.

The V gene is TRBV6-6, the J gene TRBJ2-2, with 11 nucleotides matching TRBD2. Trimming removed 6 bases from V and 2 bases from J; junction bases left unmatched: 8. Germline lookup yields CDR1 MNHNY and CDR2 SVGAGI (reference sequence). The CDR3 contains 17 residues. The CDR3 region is CASSSALAGGNTGELFF. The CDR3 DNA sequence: TGTGCCAGCAGCTCCGCCCTAGCGGGGGGAAACACCGGGGAGCTGTTTTTT.

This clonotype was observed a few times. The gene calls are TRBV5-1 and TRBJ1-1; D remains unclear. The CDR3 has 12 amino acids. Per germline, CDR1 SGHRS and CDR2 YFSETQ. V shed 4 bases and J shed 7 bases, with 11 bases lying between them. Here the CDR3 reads CASSPEGREAFF. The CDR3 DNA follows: TGCGCCAGCAGCCCCGAGGGTCGTGAAGCTTTCTTT. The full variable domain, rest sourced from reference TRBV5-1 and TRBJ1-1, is KAGVTQTPRYLIKTRGQQVTLSCSPISGHRSVSWYQQTPGQGLQFLFEYFSETQRNKGNFPGRFSGRQFSNSRSEMNVSTLELGDSALYLCASSPEGREAFFGQGTRLTVV.

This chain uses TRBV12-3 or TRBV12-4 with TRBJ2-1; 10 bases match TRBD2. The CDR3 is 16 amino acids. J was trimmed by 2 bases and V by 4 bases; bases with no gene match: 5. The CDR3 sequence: CASSSGLAVTYNEQFF. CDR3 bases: TGTGCCAGCAGTTCAGGACTAGCGGTAACCTACAATGAGCAGTTCTTC.

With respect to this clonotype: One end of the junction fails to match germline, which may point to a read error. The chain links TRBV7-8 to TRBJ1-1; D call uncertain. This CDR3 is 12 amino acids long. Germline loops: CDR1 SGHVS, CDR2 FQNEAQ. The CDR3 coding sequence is TGTGCCAGCAGCATCATGAACGCTGAAGCTTTCTTT. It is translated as CASSIMNAEAFF.

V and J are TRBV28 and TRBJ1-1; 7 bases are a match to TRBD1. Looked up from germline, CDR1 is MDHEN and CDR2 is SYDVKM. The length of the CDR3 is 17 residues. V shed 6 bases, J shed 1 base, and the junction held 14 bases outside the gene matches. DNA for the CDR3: TGTGCCAGCAGAAGACAGGGCGCAGTACGGCGGAACACTGAAGCTTTCTTT. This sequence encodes CASRRQGAVRRNTEAFF. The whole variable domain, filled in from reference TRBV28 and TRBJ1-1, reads DVKVTQSSRYLVKRTGEKVFLECVQDMDHENMFWYRQDPGLGLRLIYFSYDVKMKEKGDIPEGYSVSREKKERFSLILESASTNQTSMYLCASRRQGAVRRNTEAFFGQGTRLTVV.

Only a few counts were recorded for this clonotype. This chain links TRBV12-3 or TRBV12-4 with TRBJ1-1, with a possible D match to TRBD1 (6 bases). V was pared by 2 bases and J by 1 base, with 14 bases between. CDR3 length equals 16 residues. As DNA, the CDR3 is TGTGCCAGCAGTTTACGCCCAACAGGGAGGAACACTGAAGCTTTCTTT. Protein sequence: CASSLRPTGRNTEAFF.

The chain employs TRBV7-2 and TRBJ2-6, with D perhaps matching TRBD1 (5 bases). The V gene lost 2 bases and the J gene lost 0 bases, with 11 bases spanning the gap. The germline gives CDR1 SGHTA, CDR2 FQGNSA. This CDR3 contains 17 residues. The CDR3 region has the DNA TGTGCCAGCAGCTTATCAGGGTTAGGCTCTGGGGCCAACGTCCTGACTTTC. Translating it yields CASSLSGLGSGANVLTF.

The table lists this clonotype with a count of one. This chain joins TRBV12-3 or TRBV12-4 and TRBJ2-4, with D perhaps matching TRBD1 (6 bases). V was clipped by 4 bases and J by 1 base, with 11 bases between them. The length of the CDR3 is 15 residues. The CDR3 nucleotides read TGTGCCAGCAGTTCCCAGGGGCGCGCCAAAAACATTCAGTACTTC. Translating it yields CASSSQGRAKNIQYF.

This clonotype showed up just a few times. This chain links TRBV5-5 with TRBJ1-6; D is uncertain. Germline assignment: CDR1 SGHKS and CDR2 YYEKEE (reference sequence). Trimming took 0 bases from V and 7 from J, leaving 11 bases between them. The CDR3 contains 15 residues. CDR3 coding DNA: TGTGCCAGCAGCTTGGCTCCAGTTTTGAATTCACCCCTCCACTTT. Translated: CASSLAPVLNSPLHF.

The CDR3 region is CASSSGTRVDTQYF. Here the CDR3 DNA reads TGTGCCAGCAGCTCCGGGACAAGAGTCGATACGCAGTATTTT. The chain is built from TRBV28 and TRBJ2-3; weak D call: TRBD1 (6 bases). The CDR3 covers 14 residues. Trimming removed 6 bases at V and 6 bases at J, with 16 bases between. Germline V gene sequence: CDR1 MDHEN, CDR2 SYDVKM.

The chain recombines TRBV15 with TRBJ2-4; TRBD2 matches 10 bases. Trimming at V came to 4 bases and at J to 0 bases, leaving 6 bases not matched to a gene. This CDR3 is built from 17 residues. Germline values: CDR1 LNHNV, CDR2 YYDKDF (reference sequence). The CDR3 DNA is TGTGCCACCAGCACCTATCTAGCGGGGGCAGCCAAAAACATTCAGTACTTC. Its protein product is CATSTYLAGAAKNIQYF.

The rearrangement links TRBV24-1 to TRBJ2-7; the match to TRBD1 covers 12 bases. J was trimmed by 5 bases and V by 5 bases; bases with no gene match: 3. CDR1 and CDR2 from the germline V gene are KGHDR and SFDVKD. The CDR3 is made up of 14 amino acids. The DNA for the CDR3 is TGTGCCACCAGTGGGGGGACAGGGGGCGACGAGCAGTACTTC. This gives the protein CATSGGTGGDEQYF.

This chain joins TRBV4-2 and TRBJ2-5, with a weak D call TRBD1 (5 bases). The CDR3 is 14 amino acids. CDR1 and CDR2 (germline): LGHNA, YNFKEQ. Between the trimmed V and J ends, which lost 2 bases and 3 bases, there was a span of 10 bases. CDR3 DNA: TGTGCCAGCAGCCAATTTCCCAGGGAAGAGACCCAGTACTTC. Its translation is CASSQFPREETQYF.

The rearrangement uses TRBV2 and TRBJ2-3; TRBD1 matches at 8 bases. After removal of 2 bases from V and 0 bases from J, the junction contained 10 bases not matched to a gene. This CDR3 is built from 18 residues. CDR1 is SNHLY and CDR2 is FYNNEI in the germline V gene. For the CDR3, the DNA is TGTGCCAGCAGTGAATACCGGGGACAGGTCGTCAGCACAGATACGCAGTATTTT. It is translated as CASSEYRGQVVSTDTQYF.